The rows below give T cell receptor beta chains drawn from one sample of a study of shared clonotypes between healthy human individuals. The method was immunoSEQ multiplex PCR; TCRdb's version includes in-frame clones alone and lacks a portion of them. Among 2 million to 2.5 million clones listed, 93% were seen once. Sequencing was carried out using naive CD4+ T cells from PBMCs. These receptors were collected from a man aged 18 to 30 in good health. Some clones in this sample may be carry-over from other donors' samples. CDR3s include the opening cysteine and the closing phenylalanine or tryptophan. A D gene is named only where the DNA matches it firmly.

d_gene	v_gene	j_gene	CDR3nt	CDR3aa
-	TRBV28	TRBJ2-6	TGTGCCACTCCGGTGGACCGAGCCTCTGGGGCCAACGTCCTGACTTTC	CATPVDRASGANVLTF
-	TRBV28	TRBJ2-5	TGTGCCAGCAGCTACGGGGCTAGCGAGACCCAGTACTTC	CASSYGASETQYF
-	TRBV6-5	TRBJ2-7	TGTGCCAGCAGCAACGGGCTAGCTCGGGGCGAGCAGTACTTC	CASSNGLARGEQYF
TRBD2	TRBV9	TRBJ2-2	TGTGCCAGCAGCGTAGCAGGACTAGCGGGAGAAGGGGAGCTGTTTTTT	CASSVAGLAGEGELFF
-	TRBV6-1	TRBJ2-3	TGTGCCAGCAGTGAAAAAACTCGCCCGGATACGCAGTATTTT	CASSEKTRPDTQYF
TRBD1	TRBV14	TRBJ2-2	TGTGCCAGCAGCCAAGTACAGGGGGTTTCCGGGGAGCTGTTTTTT	CASSQVQGVSGELFF
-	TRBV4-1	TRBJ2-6	TGCGCCAGCAGCCAAGATCGCAGGGCTGGGGCCAACGTCCTGACTTTC	CASSQDRRAGANVLTF
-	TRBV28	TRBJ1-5	TGTGCCAGCACCCTTTGGGCCAGGGACAATCAGCCCCAGCATTTT	CASTLWARDNQPQHF
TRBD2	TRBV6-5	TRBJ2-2	TGTGCCAGCAGTTACGCGCTAGCGGGCGGGGCCGGGGAGCTGTTTTTT	CASSYALAGGAGELFF
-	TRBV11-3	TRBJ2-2	TGTGCCAGCAGCTTGGACGCGAACACCGGGGAGCTGTTTTTT	CASSLDANTGELFF
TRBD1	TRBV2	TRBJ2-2	TGTGCCAGCAGTGGACAGGGGAACGTCGGGGAGCTGTTTTTT	CASSGQGNVGELFF
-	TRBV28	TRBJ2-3	TGTGCCAGCAGTCTAGGGGCGGGATTCACAGATACGCAGTATTTT	CASSLGAGFTDTQYF
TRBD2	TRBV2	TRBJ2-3	TGTGCCAGCACCAACCCCAAGAGCGGGAGGGGGAGCACAGATACGCAGTATTTT	CASTNPKSGRGSTDTQYF
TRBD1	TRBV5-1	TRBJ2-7	TGCGCCAGCAGCGGGGACAGGGGTCCCTACGAGCAGTACTTC	CASSGDRGPYEQYF
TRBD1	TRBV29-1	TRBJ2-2	TGCAGCTCAGGACAGGGGGTGTCCGGGGAGCTGTTTTTT	CSSGQGVSGELFF
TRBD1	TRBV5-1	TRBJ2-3	TGCGCCAGCAGCTTGGACCGTCAGGGGGCAAGAGATACGCAGTATTTT	CASSLDRQGARDTQYF
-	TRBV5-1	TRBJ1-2	TGCGCCAGCAGCTTGGCCTCGTCTCAATATGGCTACACCTTC	CASSLASSQYGYTF
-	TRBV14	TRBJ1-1	TGTGCCAGCAGCCAAGAATTGTATCGGGGAGGGAAGAACACTGAAGCTTTCTTT	CASSQELYRGGKNTEAFF
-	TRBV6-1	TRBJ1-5	TGTGCCAGCAGTGTCGGGGGACCGAGCAATCAGCCCCAGCATTTT	CASSVGGPSNQPQHF
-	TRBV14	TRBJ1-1	TGTGCCAGCAGCCAAGGAATATACACTGAAGCTTTCTTT	CASSQGIYTEAFF
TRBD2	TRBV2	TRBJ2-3	TGTGCCAGCAGCGGGCCTAGCGGGAGTGGCACAGATACGCAGTATTTT	CASSGPSGSGTDTQYF
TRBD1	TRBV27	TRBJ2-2	TGTGCCAGCAGTTTTGTACAGGGGTACACCGGGGAGCTGTTTTTT	CASSFVQGYTGELFF
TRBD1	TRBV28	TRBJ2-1	TGTGCCAGCAGTCCCAACAGGGGGCGCGACTATGAGCAGTTCTTC	CASSPNRGRDYEQFF
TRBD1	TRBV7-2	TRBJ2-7	TGTGCCAGCAGCTTAGGGTGGGACAGGGAGTTACGCGAGCAGTACTTC	CASSLGWDRELREQYF
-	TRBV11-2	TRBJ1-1	TGTGCCAGCAGCCCCTTGGTGGGGAGCACTGAAGCTTTCTTT	CASSPLVGSTEAFF
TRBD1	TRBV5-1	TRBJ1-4	TGCGCCAGCAGCAGGACAGGACTCATCGAAAAACTGTTTTTT	CASSRTGLIEKLFF
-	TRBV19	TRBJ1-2	TGTGCCAGTAGTTTAGAGTCTGGCTACACCTTC	CASSLESGYTF
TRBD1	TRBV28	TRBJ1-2	TGTGCCAGCAGTTTACTGGGACAGGTCTATGGCTACACCTTC	CASSLLGQVYGYTF
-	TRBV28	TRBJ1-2	TGTGCCAGCATCCAGCAGGAAACCTACAACTATGGCTACACCTTC	CASIQQETYNYGYTF
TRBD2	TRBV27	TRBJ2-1	TGTGCCAGCAGCGCCCTGACTAGCGGGAGGGTTTTCCTGAAGAATGAGCAGTTCTTC	CASSALTSGRVFLKNEQFF
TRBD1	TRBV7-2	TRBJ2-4	TGTGCCAGCAGCATAATGGGACAGGCTTTCATTCAGTACTTC	CASSIMGQAFIQYF
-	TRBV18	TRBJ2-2	TGTGCCAGCTCACCGGCATTACCTGCGAACACCGGGGAGCTGTTTTTT	CASSPALPANTGELFF